The 11 T cell receptor beta chains reported below all come from one sample, sequenced in a study of blood T cell repertoires in COVID-19. Clones were read by immunoSEQ multiplex PCR, and TCRdb kept only the in-frame ones, dropping some. Of some 220,000 clones detected, roughly 91% appear once; the ten largest clones hold 0.83%. The material sequenced was peripheral blood. The receptor source for this set is a man aged 25 to 40 with COVID-19, enrolled during active disease.

The sample holds one count of this clone. V and J are TRBV19 and TRBJ1-5; D may be TRBD1 (6 bases). The V end was cut by 5 bases, the J end by 2 bases, with 13 bases between. Germline lookup yields CDR1 LNHDA and CDR2 SQIVND (reference sequence). The CDR3 runs to 15 residues. The CDR3 nucleotides read TGTGCCAGTAGTTCAGGGGCCCTAGGCAATCAGCCCCAGCATTTT. Protein product: CASSSGALGNQPQHF.

This clone was counted a single time. V gene TRBV6-5 combines with J gene TRBJ1-2, with 7 bases aligning to TRBD1. In germline, CDR1 is MNHEY, CDR2 SVGAGI. This CDR3 is 13 amino acids long. V shed 6 bases and J 6 bases; nucleotides not matched to a gene: 7. In DNA, the CDR3 is TGTGCCAGCAGACGAGGGGGCGGGGATGGCTACACCTTC. It encodes CASRRGGGDGYTF.

The gene calls are TRBV6-5 and TRBJ1-5; 7 bases are a match to TRBD1. The trim removed 11 bases at V and 7 bases at J, leaving 11 bases unmatched. CDR1 is MNHEY, CDR2 SVGAGI, per germline. The CDR3 has 13 amino acids. The CDR3 DNA reads as TGTGCCGCACAGGGGCTGCAAGGACAGCCCCAGCATTTT. Amino acids: CAAQGLQGQPQHF.

The table lists this clone with a count of one. The V call is TRBV7-3, the J call TRBJ2-3, with a tentative D call TRBD2 (7 bases). Germline CDR1 and CDR2: SGHTA and FQGTGA. The CDR3 covers 17 residues. Trimming cost V 2 bases and J 6 bases, with 21 bases left between them. The CDR3 region has the DNA TGTGCCAGCAGCTTAGACGGGGCGGGGGCCGGTCGCGATACGCAGTATTTT. The encoded protein is CASSLDGAGAGRDTQYF.

The chain recombines TRBV19 with TRBJ1-1; 9 bases match TRBD1. CDR3 length: 14 residues. In germline, CDR1 is LNHDA, CDR2 SQIVND (reference sequence). Unmatched junction bases numbered 5, after V lost 5 bases and J lost 4 bases. CDR3 region: CASSSTTGGTEAFF. The CDR3 DNA sequence: TGTGCCAGTAGTTCAACGACAGGGGGCACTGAAGCTTTCTTT.

This clone was observed once. The chain couples TRBV11-2 to TRBJ2-7; D is undetermined. The CDR3 totals 12 residues. Trimming stripped 2 bases from V and 3 bases from J, with 5 bases between. Germline loops: CDR1 SGHAT, CDR2 FQNNGV. The CDR3 coding sequence is TGTGCCAGCAGCTTAACAGACTACGAGCAGTACTTC. This sequence encodes CASSLTDYEQYF.

The gene calls are TRBV2 and TRBJ1-6; the D gene is possibly TRBD1 (6 bases). This CDR3 comprises 16 residues. V was clipped by 5 bases and J by 6 bases, with 17 bases between them. Germline CDR1 SNHLY, CDR2 FYNNEI. The CDR3 nucleotides read TGTGCCAGCAGTACACCACAGGGTCCCCCTAATTCACCCCTCCACTTT. This translates into CASSTPQGPPNSPLHF.

The chain has TRBV5-5 and TRBJ2-5; D may be TRBD1 (5 bases). Trimming took 4 bases from V and 4 from J, leaving 11 bases between them. Per germline, CDR1 SGHKS and CDR2 YYEKEE (reference sequence). The CDR3 covers 13 residues. The DNA of the CDR3 is TGTGCCAGCAGCACCCGAAGGGGAGAGACCCAGTACTTC. As protein: CASSTRRGETQYF.

The chain uses TRBV7-2 and TRBJ2-7, with a tentative D call TRBD1 (5 bases). The CDR3 sequence is 14 residues long. V shed 1 base and J shed 2 bases, with 9 bases lying between them. Germline CDR1 SGHTA, CDR2 FQGNSA. The CDR3 DNA follows: TGTGCCAGCAGCTTAGACAGGTTGACCTACGAGCAGTACTTC. Translation: CASSLDRLTYEQYF.

The genes are TRBV7-9 and TRBJ2-3; TRBD1 matches 11 bases. CDR1 and CDR2 from the germline V gene are SEHNR and FQNEAQ (reference sequence). The V segment lost 5 bases and the J segment 4 bases; nucleotides outside the gene matches: 8. The CDR3 is 16 residues long. CDR3 nucleotides: TGTGCCAGCAGCCTACGGGACAGGGGGAAATCAGATACGCAGTATTTT. Encoded protein: CASSLRDRGKSDTQYF.

In regard to this clone: An end of the junction does not agree with germline; a read error may underlie this. The chain employs TRBV3-1 (or the pseudogene TRBV3-2) and TRBJ2-2, with TRBD2 matching over 8 bases. Germline loops: CDR1 LGHDT, CDR2 YNNKEL (reference sequence). CDR3 size: 17 residues. CDR3 sequence (DNA): TGTGCCAGCAGCCGGCCACCGGGACTAGGGAACGCCGGGGAGCTGTTTTTT. Amino acid sequence: CASSRPPGLGNAGELFF.